A single sample gave rise to the 4 T cell receptor beta chains below, sequenced in a study of blood T cell repertoires in COVID-19. Here immunoSEQ multiplex PCR was the method, and the copy in TCRdb shows in-frame clones only, minus some. There are approximately 29,000 clones in the sample; over 70% occur only once, and roughly 16% lies in the top ten. Sequenced sample: peripheral blood. These receptor sequences come from a woman aged 60-70 years with acute or convalescent COVID-19.

V and J are TRBV7-2 and TRBJ1-2; D is possibly TRBD1 (6 bases). The CDR3 runs 16 residues. Germline assignment: CDR1 SGHTA and CDR2 FQGNSA. The V end was cut by 0 bases, the J end by 8 bases, with 19 bases between. CDR3 sequence reads: CASSLAGNRASRGYTF. The CDR3 DNA reads as TGTGCCAGCAGCTTAGCGGGGAACAGGGCATCGCGGGGCTACACCTTC.

The V call is TRBV4-1, the J call TRBJ1-1; the D gene is possibly TRBD1 (6 bases). The CDR3 has 15 amino acids. CDR1 is MGHRA and CDR2 is YSYEKL in the germline V gene. Trimming took off 4 bases at V and 0 bases at J, with 12 bases between the two ends. The CDR3 DNA sequence: TGCGCCAGCAGCCGCCAAGGGGGGGTGAACACTGAAGCTTTCTTT. It specifies CASSRQGGVNTEAFF.

V usage is TRBV30 and J usage is TRBJ2-7; no definite D call. Trimming cost V 1 base and J 3 bases, with 7 bases left between them. The length of the CDR3 is 12 residues. In germline, CDR1 is GTSNPN, CDR2 SVGIG (reference sequence). The CDR3 here is CAWSAINYEQYF. Written as DNA, the CDR3 is TGTGCCTGGAGTGCTATAAACTACGAGCAGTACTTC.

V gene TRBV24-1 combines with J gene TRBJ2-7, with 7 bases identical to TRBD2. The CDR3 consists of 12 residues. Germline-derived CDR1 and CDR2 are KGHDR and SFDVKD. Trimming at V came to 2 bases and at J to 7 bases, leaving 1 base not matched to a gene. CDR3 nucleotides: TGTGCCACCAGTGATTCCGGGGGGGAGCAGTACTTC. Translating it yields CATSDSGGEQYF.